This T cell receptor (beta chain) derives from a study of cytomegalovirus exposure and HLA in healthy donors. Trimming cost V 2 bases and J 6 bases, with 11 bases left between them. CDR3 size: 13 residues. Germline V lookup: CDR1 MNHEY, CDR2 SVGAGI. With respect to this clone: Its antigen is currently unknown.

Findings and limits, study-wide: Overall, about 160 TCR beta chains were annotated as cytomegalovirus-associated. Later analysis identified 17,000 or so TCR beta sequences associated with HLA alleles, using a false discovery rate threshold of 0.05.

Healthy bone marrow donors supplied every sample. Researchers ran the PCR with 60 Vbeta and 13 Jbeta primers. Some clones are missing from TCRdb's copy, which holds only in-frame ones; the method was immunoSEQ multiplex PCR. Of some 170,000 clones in the sample, 77% are singletons; the top ten hold around 3.4%. The chain has TRBV6-5 and TRBJ2-7; D might be TRBD2 (5 bases). The material sequenced was PBMCs. The sequence derives from a man between 25 and 39 years old in good health and CMV-seropositive. In nucleotides, the CDR3 is TGTGCCAGCAGTTACCATGAGGGTTCCGAGCAGTACTTC. Residues: CASSYHEGSEQYF.